This TCR beta chain was documented in a study of blood T cell repertoires in COVID-19. Method: immunoSEQ multiplex PCR; TCRdb's copy keeps in-frame clones and lacks some. This table has about 350,000 clones, about 88% appearing once. This clone has only one observation. The source is a woman aged 25 to 39 who had recovered from COVID-19. The sample comprised PBMCs or T cells enriched from blood (not recorded which).

The CDR3 is CATRQGVNEKLFF. The CDR3 DNA reads TGTGCCACTCGACAGGGAGTTAATGAAAAACTGTTTTTT. The gene calls are TRBV6-5 and TRBJ1-4; 7 nucleotides agree with TRBD1. Looked up from germline, CDR1 is MNHEY and CDR2 is SVGAGI. The CDR3 loop spans 13 amino acids. Losses at the gene ends were 10 bases for V and 4 bases for J; bases not matched to a gene: 6.